These 5 T cell receptor beta chains were all obtained from the same sample, sequenced in a study of T cell responses to AZD1222 COVID-19 vaccine. Method: immunoSEQ multiplex PCR; TCRdb's copy keeps in-frame clones and lacks some. The sample lists about 90,000 clones, 88% occurring once. The starting material was peripheral blood, obtained on day 0 of MenACWY control vaccination. These receptors originate from an adult in good health.

A few counts support this clone. CDR3 region: CASTPTGKWLDGYTF. The CDR3 nucleotides are TGTGCCAGCACCCCGACAGGGAAATGGCTGGATGGCTACACCTTC. V is TRBV27 and J is TRBJ1-2; 7 bases line up with TRBD1. The CDR3 is 15 amino acids. Germline CDR1 reads MNHEY; CDR2 reads SMNVEV (reference sequence). The junction had 14 bases not matched to a gene; V was cut back by 7 bases and J by 6 bases.

The rearrangement joins TRBV6-1 to TRBJ1-6; 9 bases match TRBD1. The V gene end was trimmed by 0 bases and the J gene end by 10 bases; junction bases not matched to a gene: 7. From germline, CDR1 is MNHNS and CDR2 SASEGT. CDR3 length: 16 amino acids. CDR3 in amino acids: CASSEAGQGVGSPLHF. For the CDR3, the DNA is TGTGCCAGCAGTGAAGCGGGACAGGGAGTTGGATCACCCCTCCACTTT.

In its sample, this clone was seen a few times. The V gene is TRBV9, the J gene TRBJ1-6; 8 bases match TRBD1. This CDR3 has 15 amino acids. With V trimmed by 4 bases and J by 10 bases, 10 bases remained unmatched. From germline, CDR1 is SGDLS and CDR2 YYNGEE. CDR3 bases: TGTGCCAGCAGCCCACTGACAGGGGAAGGCTCACCCCTCCACTTT. Residues: CASSPLTGEGSPLHF.

The V and J genes are TRBV27 and TRBJ2-1; D ambiguous. V lost 3 bases to trimming and J lost 7 bases, with 7 bases between them. Looked up from germline, CDR1 is MNHEY and CDR2 is SMNVEV (reference sequence). CDR3 length: 12 residues. The CDR3, as DNA: TGTGCCAGCAGTTTTGGGTTGAATGAGCAGTTCTTC. This gives the protein CASSFGLNEQFF.

The rearrangement joins TRBV5-4 to TRBJ1-2; D is possibly TRBD1 (5 bases). From germline, CDR1 is SGHNT and CDR2 YYREEE (reference sequence). The CDR3 length is 14 residues. With 2 bases removed from V and 8 bases from J, the gap between germline ends came to 16 bases. The CDR3 sequence is CASSLTQIAGGYTF. As DNA, the CDR3 is TGTGCCAGCAGCTTAACACAAATAGCAGGGGGCTACACCTTC.